A single sample is the source of the 14 T cell receptor beta chains below, sequenced in a study of blood T cell repertoires in COVID-19. Clones were read by immunoSEQ multiplex PCR, and TCRdb kept only the in-frame ones, dropping some. The table has a few hundred thousand clones, roughly 86% seen once. The source material was PBMCs or T cells enriched from blood (not recorded which). These receptors came from a man between 18 and 29 years old with acute COVID-19.

This clone has more than one count but fewer than ten. The rearrangement links TRBV27 to TRBJ1-2; possibly TRBD1 for D (5 bases). CDR3 size: 14 residues. V lost 5 bases, J lost 5 bases, and 15 bases lay in between. Germline lookup yields CDR1 MNHEY and CDR2 SMNVEV (reference sequence). The CDR3 region is CASSPEGTDYGYTF. CDR3 DNA: TGTGCCAGCAGTCCAGAAGGGACTGATTATGGCTACACCTTC.

This rearrangement joins TRBV28 to TRBJ1-4; D is ambiguous. The V gene's germline CDR1 is MDHEN and CDR2 SYDVKM. CDR3 length: 13 residues. The V end lost 7 bases, the J end lost 12 bases, and 18 bases lay between the germline ends. CDR3 sequence: CASMSGENWQLFF. CDR3 in DNA: TGTGCCAGCATGAGTGGGGAGAATTGGCAACTGTTTTTT.

V is TRBV9 and J is TRBJ2-7, with 8 nucleotides matching TRBD1. Per the germline V gene, CDR1 is SGDLS and CDR2 is YYNGEE. The CDR3 loop spans 17 amino acids. The trim removed 7 bases at V and 2 bases at J, leaving 17 bases unmatched. CDR3 coding DNA: TGTGCCAGCGCCGGCCAAGAGGGACAGGTGGGGACCTACGAGCAGTACTTC. This translates into CASAGQEGQVGTYEQYF.

V usage is TRBV11-3 and J usage is TRBJ2-1, with D possibly matching TRBD2 (6 bases). The CDR3 runs 17 residues. Germline V gives CDR1 SGHNT, CDR2 YENEEA. V was cut by 0 bases and J by 7 bases, with 19 bases left in between. The CDR3 spells CASSLDRDSLVPNEQFF. The CDR3 DNA reads TGTGCCAGCAGCTTAGATAGGGACTCCTTAGTCCCTAATGAGCAGTTCTTC.

The genes are TRBV28 and TRBJ1-6; D is unresolved. V lost 2 bases, J lost 8 bases, and 4 bases lay in between. Germline V gene data show CDR1 as MDHEN and CDR2 as SYDVKM. The CDR3 has 12 residues. CDR3 sequence (DNA): TGTGCCAGCAGTTTAGGGCATTCACCCCTCCACTTT. It encodes CASSLGHSPLHF. The full variable domain, completed using reference TRBV28 and TRBJ1-6, is DVKVTQSSRYLVKRTGEKVFLECVQDMDHENMFWYRQDPGLGLRLIYFSYDVKMKEKGDIPEGYSVSREKKERFSLILESASTNQTSMYLCASSLGHSPLHFGNGTRLTVT.

CDR3 sequence: CASSWRVGLAGGAGETQYF. The CDR3 DNA is TGTGCCAGCAGCTGGAGAGTCGGACTAGCGGGTGGGGCGGGGGAGACCCAGTACTTC. V and J are TRBV5-7 and TRBJ2-5; 11 nucleotides line up with TRBD2. TRBV5-7 counts as an open reading frame of uncertain function. V lost 3 bases, J lost 5 bases, and 18 bases stayed unmatched. The CDR3 is 19 residues long.

The rearrangement joins TRBV7-2 to TRBJ1-2, with D maybe TRBD1 (6 bases). Germline V gives CDR1 SGHTA, CDR2 FQGNSA. This CDR3 comprises 14 residues. V dropped 6 bases and J dropped 6 bases, with 17 bases sitting between them. CDR3 coding DNA: TGTGCCAGCAGTACGTACGAGGCAGGGGATGGCTACACCTTC. It codes for CASSTYEAGDGYTF. The full variable domain, with the rest looked up from reference TRBV7-2 and TRBJ1-2, is GAGVSQSPSNKVTEKGKDVELRCDPISGHTALYWYRQSLGQGLEFLIYFQGNSAPDKSGLPSDRFSAERTGGSVSTLTIQRTQQEDSAVYLCASSTYEAGDGYTFGSGTRLTVV.

V usage is TRBV6-5 and J usage is TRBJ2-3; tentatively, D is TRBD2 (6 bases). The CDR3 length is 15 residues. V was trimmed by 2 bases and J by 0 bases, leaving 9 bases between them. Germline-derived CDR1 and CDR2 are MNHEY and SVGAGI. CDR3 protein: CASSYALASTDTQYF. The CDR3 DNA is TGTGCCAGCAGTTACGCACTAGCCAGCACAGATACGCAGTATTTT.

The rearrangement links TRBV7-3 to TRBJ2-1; the D is unclear. CDR3 length: 16 residues. Per the germline V gene, CDR1 is SGHTA and CDR2 is FQGTGA. V was pared by 1 base and J by 4 bases, with 14 bases between. The CDR3 here is CASSLSGGAKYNEQFF. CDR3 bases: TGTGCCAGCAGCTTAAGTGGCGGAGCTAAATACAATGAGCAGTTCTTC.

The table lists this clone with a count of one. The chain couples TRBV5-1 to TRBJ1-1; TRBD1 aligns across 10 bases. This CDR3 comprises 16 residues. V lost 0 bases to trimming and J lost 5 bases; unmatched junction nucleotides: 7. Germline CDR1 is SGHRS and CDR2 is YFSETQ. The DNA of the CDR3 is TGCGCCAGCAGCTTGGGTGGGGACAGGGGAAAGACTGAAGCTTTCTTT. Its translation is CASSLGGDRGKTEAFF. Full variable domain (missing parts from reference TRBV5-1 and TRBJ1-1): KAGVTQTPRYLIKTRGQQVTLSCSPISGHRSVSWYQQTPGQGLQFLFEYFSETQRNKGNFPGRFSGRQFSNSRSEMNVSTLELGDSALYLCASSLGGDRGKTEAFFGQGTRLTVV.

The chain links TRBV11-2 to TRBJ2-1; D gene ambiguous. CDR3 length equals 19 residues. Trimming took off 5 bases at V and 2 bases at J, with 25 bases between the two ends. Germline CDR1 is SGHAT and CDR2 is FQNNGV. CDR3 region: CASSPRALGAKVAYNEQFF. CDR3 DNA sequence: TGTGCCAGCAGCCCAAGAGCCCTCGGAGCAAAAGTTGCCTACAATGAGCAGTTCTTC.

This chain uses TRBV6-5 with TRBJ2-1; tentatively, D is TRBD2 (6 bases). This CDR3 is 13 amino acids long. V was clipped by 8 bases and J by 5 bases, with 13 bases between them. Looked up from germline, CDR1 is MNHEY and CDR2 is SVGAGI. The CDR3 is CASGMGLHNEQFF. Written as DNA, the CDR3 is TGTGCCAGCGGTATGGGACTCCACAATGAGCAGTTCTTC.

In regard to this clone: At one of its ends the junction is not consistent with the germline gene, which may arise from a read error. CDR3 residues: CASGLLGASSYNEQFF. Here the CDR3 DNA reads TGTGCCAGCGGTTTGTTGGGAGCCAGCTCCTACAATGAGCAGTTCTTC. The chain couples TRBV27 to TRBJ2-1; tentatively, D is TRBD2 (5 bases). The CDR3 sequence is 16 residues long. The germline V gene encodes CDR1 MNHEY and CDR2 SMNVEV (reference sequence).

This clone was seen only a few times. The chain employs TRBV30 and TRBJ1-1; D call uncertain. CDR1 and CDR2 from the germline V gene are GTSNPN and SVGIG (reference sequence). Trimming left V 5 bases short and J 2 bases short, with 12 bases between. The CDR3 runs to 13 residues. The CDR3 region is CAWGPVINTEAFF. The CDR3 DNA sequence: TGTGCCTGGGGGCCGGTCATAAACACTGAAGCTTTCTTT.